This record looks at one T cell receptor (beta chain) sequence and its context. Its specificity is unknown. This sample was included in a study of OX40 agonist ivuxolimab in advanced cancers. Study information: Patients were given ivuxolimab, an antibody that agonizes OX40 (CD134). Study results and limitations: Certain nonresponders additionally had low normalized T-cell clonal expansion.

Assay: immunoSEQ multiplex PCR; the TCRdb copy retains only in-frame clones and omits some. The table shows 74,000 or so clones, with about 89% occurring only once. Sequenced material: CD4+ or CD8+ T cells sorted from blood, taken in a trial of the OX40 agonist ivuxolimab. The sequence was collected from an adult with an advanced solid tumor such as melanoma, head and neck, liver or kidney cancer.

CDR3 sequence reads: CASSRLNEQFF. The CDR3 bases are TGTGCCAGCAGTCGCCTCAATGAGCAGTTCTTC. The chain couples TRBV6-5 to TRBJ2-1; D remains unclear. Germline values: CDR1 MNHEY, CDR2 SVGAGI. The CDR3 runs to 11 residues. Trimming shortened V by 5 bases and J by 6 bases, and 5 bases separated the two germline ends.